This T cell receptor beta chain derives from a study of identical twins. V was clipped by 5 bases and J by 5 bases, with 19 bases between them. The CDR3 totals 14 residues. Germline assignment: CDR1 DFQATT and CDR2 SNEGSKA (reference sequence). Each CDR3 protein is one row after TCRdb ran MiXCR on the 5' RACE reads. In the table there are about 530,000 distinct CDR3 sequences, about 22% of which are singletons. This sample was shared with a second study, whose subject was yellow fever vaccine responses in identical twins.

The specimen was CD4+ T cells sorted from blood. The origin of this receptor is a woman aged 18-35 years in good health. This rearrangement joins TRBV20-1 to TRBJ2-7; weak D call: TRBD1 (5 bases). In DNA, the CDR3 is TGCAGTGCTCCCGATCCGCAGGGCGGTGACGAGCAGTACTTC. It encodes CSAPDPQGGDEQYF.